This TCR beta chain was documented in a study of blood T cell repertoires in COVID-19. As for the study in general: Both acute and convalescent COVID-19 samples were obtained from the United States, Italy and Spain. Sources were T cells, B-cell-depleted T cells, or PBMCs; the material itself was cDNA or gDNA.

Per the original methods: How many nucleated cells were present was estimated from reference gene primer amplification. The protocol was immunoSEQ multiplex PCR, while the TCRdb copy is restricted to in-frame clones and leaves out a portion. V and J calls and clone size are copied from that table; D and trimming were computed from the DNA. The data hold around 140,000 clones, with 80% to 90% observed a single time. With 3 bases removed from V and 1 base from J, the gap between germline ends came to 3 bases. This CDR3 has 11 amino acids. Germline CDR1 reads DFQATT; CDR2 reads SNEGSKA (reference sequence).

This rearrangement joins TRBV20-1 to TRBJ1-1; no firm D call. This TCR derives from a woman between 45 and 60 years old with acute or convalescent COVID-19. Source material: peripheral blood. DNA for the CDR3: TGCAGTGCTAGCCGGAACACTGAAGCTTTCTTT. This translates into CSASRNTEAFF.